This is a list of T cell receptor beta chains from one sample in a study of vaccination effects on CD4 cells after COVID-19. Antigens of these TCRs are unknown. Only in-frame clones appear in the TCRdb table, and some are missing; sequencing was by immunoSEQ multiplex PCR. Of fewer than 30,000 clones listed, more than 70% were seen once; the top ten hold 25% to 30%. This material consisted of CD4+ T cells from PBMCs cultured with SARS-CoV-2 spike peptides, taken before COVID-19 vaccination. The receptors derive from a human donor who received a COVID-19 vaccine. CDR3s leave out the opening cysteine and the closing phenylalanine or tryptophan. The order of the fields is V gene, CDR3 protein.

TRBV5-1	ASSLETRVNEQF
TRBV7-6	ASSRPLYSNQPQH
TRBV4-1	ASSQNLVAKNIQY
TRBV4-3	ASSQELPRSFTDTQY
TRBV3-1/TRBV3-2	ASSQSRGGRANTGELF
TRBV9	ASSVGSLAKNIQY
TRBV3-1/TRBV3-2	ASSQEGIMAKNIQY
TRBV5-4	ASSPGTSGRASYEQY
TRBV5-8	ASSLGFFSGGTSTDTQY
TRBV5-4	ASKWAMNTEAF
TRBV30	AWSVGRQGDQPQH
TRBV28	ASSRTGRTQY
TRBV12-3/TRBV12-4	ASRGDSETQY
TRBV28	ASSESNRENEQF
TRBV12-3/TRBV12-4	ASSAGEQPQH
TRBV11-2	ASSLGAATDTQY
TRBV11-3	ASSLVAGETQY
TRBV6-1	ASSEVLFWGYT
TRBV2	ASNPYTGQSLH
TRBV11-2	ASSLEGNNQPQH
TRBV2	ASSDRGQGGYEQY
TRBV28	ASSPSGGRWGYEQY
TRBV20-1	SASGLGSPYEQY
TRBV4-2	ASSQDNANEQF
TRBV27	ASSRGAVNTEAF
TRBV5-1	ASSSRADSYEQY
TRBV6-5	ASSNGQGVTEAF
TRBV18	ASSPLLALSYNEQF
TRBV27	ASRLGQYQETQY
TRBV4-1	ASSQDSWGASSYEQY
TRBV30	AWRAPGATEAF
TRBV7-2	ASSSVTIYEQY
TRBV18	ASSPPGQGISQH
TRBV2	ASNPRTSTDTQY
TRBV5-8	ASSLPGEVYEQY
TRBV5-1	ASSLVGQGALKSYNEQF
TRBV7-9	ASSLGTVSNQPQH
TRBV7-8	ASSLGLAGGTSNTGELF
TRBV7-9	ASSGTSNYGYT
TRBV30	AWSLFSPLH
TRBV28	ASSFKDRGANQPQH
TRBV9	ASSPSGGTGELF
TRBV24-1	ATSGVGGRTETQY
TRBV6-5	ASSSQYSNQPQH
TRBV7-9	ASSLRQNTEAF
TRBV7-9	ASSLGVPAALH
TRBV7-2	ASSLARGGAAEAF
TRBV3-1/TRBV3-2	ASSQELAGSGYT
TRBV19	ASSIKGLAGGLYEQY